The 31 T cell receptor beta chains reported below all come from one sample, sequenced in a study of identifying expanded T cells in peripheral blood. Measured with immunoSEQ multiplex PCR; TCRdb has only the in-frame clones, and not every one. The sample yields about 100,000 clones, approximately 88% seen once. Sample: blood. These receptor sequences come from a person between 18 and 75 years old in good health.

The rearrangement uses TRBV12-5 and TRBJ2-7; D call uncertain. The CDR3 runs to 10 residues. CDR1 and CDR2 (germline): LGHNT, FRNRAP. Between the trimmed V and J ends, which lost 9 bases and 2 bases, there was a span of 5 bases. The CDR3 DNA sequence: TGTGCTAGGGTGCCCTACGAGCAGTACTTC. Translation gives CARVPYEQYF.

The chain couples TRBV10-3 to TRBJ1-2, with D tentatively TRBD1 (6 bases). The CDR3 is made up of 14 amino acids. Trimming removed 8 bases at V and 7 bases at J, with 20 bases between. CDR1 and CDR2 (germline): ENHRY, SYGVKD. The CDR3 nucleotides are TGTGCCATCGGGAGGTGGGGGGCACGGGGTGGCTACACCTTC. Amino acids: CAIGRWGARGGYTF.

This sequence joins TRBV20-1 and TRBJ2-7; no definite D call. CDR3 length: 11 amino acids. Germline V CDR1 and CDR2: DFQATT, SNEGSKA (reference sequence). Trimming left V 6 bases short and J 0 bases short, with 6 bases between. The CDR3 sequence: CSAVSSYEQYF. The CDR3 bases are TGCAGTGCGGTGTCCTCCTACGAGCAGTACTTC.

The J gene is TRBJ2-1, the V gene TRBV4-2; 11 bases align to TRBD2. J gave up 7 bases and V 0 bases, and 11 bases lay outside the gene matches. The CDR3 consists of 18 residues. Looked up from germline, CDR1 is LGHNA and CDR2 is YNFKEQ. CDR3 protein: CASSQDPVAGGPGNEQFF. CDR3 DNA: TGTGCCAGCAGCCAAGATCCGGTAGCGGGAGGGCCAGGAAATGAGCAGTTCTTC.

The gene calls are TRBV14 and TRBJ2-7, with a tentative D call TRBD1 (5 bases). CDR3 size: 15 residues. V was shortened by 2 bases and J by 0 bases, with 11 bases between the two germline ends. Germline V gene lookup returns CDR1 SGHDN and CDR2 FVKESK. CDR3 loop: CASSQQGVSSYEQYF. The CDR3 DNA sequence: TGTGCCAGCAGCCAACAAGGGGTGAGCTCCTACGAGCAGTACTTC.

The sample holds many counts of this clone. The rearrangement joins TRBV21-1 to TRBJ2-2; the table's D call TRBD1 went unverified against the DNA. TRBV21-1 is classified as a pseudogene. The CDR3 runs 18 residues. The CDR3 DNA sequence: TGTGCCAGCAGGGACAGGGGGCGACATAACCTAAACACCGGGGAGCTGTTTTTT. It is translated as CASRDRGRHNLNTGELFF.

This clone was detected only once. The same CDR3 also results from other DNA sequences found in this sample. CDR3: CASSPGDLNTEAFF. The DNA for the CDR3 is TGCGCCAGCAGCCCGGGAGACCTGAACACTGAAGCTTTCTTT. The chain combines TRBV5-1 with TRBJ1-1; D remains ambiguous. The V gene lost 4 bases and the J gene lost 0 bases, with 10 bases spanning the gap. The V gene's germline CDR1 is SGHRS and CDR2 YFSETQ. CDR3 length: 14 amino acids.

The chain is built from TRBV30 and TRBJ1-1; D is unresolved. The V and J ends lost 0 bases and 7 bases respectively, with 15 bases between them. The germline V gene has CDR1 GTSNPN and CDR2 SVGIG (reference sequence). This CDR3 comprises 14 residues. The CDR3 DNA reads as TGTGCCTGGAGTGTACGTCCGGGGATCCTTGAAGCTTTCTTT. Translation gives CAWSVRPGILEAFF.

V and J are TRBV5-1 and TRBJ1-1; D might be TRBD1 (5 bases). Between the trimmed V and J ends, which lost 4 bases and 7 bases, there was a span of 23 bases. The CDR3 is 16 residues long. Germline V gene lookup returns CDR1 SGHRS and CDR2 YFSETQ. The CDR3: CASSLQTGTGKFEAFF. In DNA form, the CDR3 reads TGCGCCAGCAGCCTTCAGACCGGGACGGGGAAATTTGAAGCTTTCTTT.

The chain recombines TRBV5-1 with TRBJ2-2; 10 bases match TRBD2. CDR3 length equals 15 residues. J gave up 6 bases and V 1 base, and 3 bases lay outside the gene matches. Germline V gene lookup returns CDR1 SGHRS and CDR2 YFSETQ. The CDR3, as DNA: TGCGCCAGCAGCTTGAGGGGACTAGCGCCCGGGGAGCTGTTTTTT. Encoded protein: CASSLRGLAPGELFF.

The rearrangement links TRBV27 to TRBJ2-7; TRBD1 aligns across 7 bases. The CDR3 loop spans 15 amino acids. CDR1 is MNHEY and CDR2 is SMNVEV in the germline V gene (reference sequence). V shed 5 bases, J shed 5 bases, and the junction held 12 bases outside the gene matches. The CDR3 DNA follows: TGTGCCAGCAGTCCCCTGAGGAACAGGGGTAACGAGCAGTACTTC. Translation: CASSPLRNRGNEQYF.

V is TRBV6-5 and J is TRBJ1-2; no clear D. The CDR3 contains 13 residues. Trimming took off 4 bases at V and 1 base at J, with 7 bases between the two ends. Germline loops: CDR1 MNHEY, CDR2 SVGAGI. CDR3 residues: CASSLTVNYGYTF. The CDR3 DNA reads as TGTGCCAGCAGTTTGACCGTTAACTATGGCTACACCTTC.

CDR3: CASSQGDFTEAFF. CDR3 coding DNA: TGTGCCAGCAGCCAAGGGGACTTCACTGAAGCTTTCTTT. V gene TRBV7-3 combines with J gene TRBJ1-1, with D perhaps matching TRBD1 (5 bases). CDR1 and CDR2 (germline): SGHTA, FQGTGA. The CDR3 has 13 amino acids. Trimming removed 5 bases from V and 4 bases from J, with 11 bases in between.

DNA for the CDR3: TGTGCCAGCAGTGACTCCCGCGAGGGCCCCGGGGAGCTGTTTTTT. Encoded protein: CASSDSREGPGELFF. The chain combines TRBV6-4 with TRBJ2-2; a weak D match, TRBD2 (5 bases). CDR1 and CDR2 (germline): MRHNA, SNTAGT. V lost 0 bases, J lost 6 bases, and 11 bases lay in between. CDR3 length: 15 amino acids.

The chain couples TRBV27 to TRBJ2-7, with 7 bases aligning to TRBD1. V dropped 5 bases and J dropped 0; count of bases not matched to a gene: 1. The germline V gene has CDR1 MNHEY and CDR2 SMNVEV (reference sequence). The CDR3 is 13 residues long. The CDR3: CASSPGGSYEQYF. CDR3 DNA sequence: TGTGCCAGCAGTCCAGGGGGCTCCTACGAGCAGTACTTC.

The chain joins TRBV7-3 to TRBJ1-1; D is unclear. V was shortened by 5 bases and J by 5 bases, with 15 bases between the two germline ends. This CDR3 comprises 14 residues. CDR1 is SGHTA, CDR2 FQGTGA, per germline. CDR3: CASSPSQGKTEAFF. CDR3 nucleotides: TGTGCCAGCAGCCCCTCCCAAGGGAAAACTGAAGCTTTCTTT.

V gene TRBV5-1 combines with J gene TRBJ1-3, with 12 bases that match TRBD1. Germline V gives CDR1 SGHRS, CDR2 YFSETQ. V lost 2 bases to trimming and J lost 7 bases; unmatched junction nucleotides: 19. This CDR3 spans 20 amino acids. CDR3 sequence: CASSLRDRGLPKTRRNTIYF. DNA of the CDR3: TGCGCCAGCAGCTTACGGGACAGGGGGCTCCCTAAAACCCGTCGGAACACCATATATTTT.

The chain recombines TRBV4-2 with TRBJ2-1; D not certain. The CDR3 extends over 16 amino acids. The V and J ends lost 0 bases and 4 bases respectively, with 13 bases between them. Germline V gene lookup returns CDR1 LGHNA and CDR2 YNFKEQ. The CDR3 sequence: CASSQDRAHPYNEQFF. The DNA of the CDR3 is TGTGCCAGCAGCCAAGATAGAGCCCACCCGTACAATGAGCAGTTCTTC.

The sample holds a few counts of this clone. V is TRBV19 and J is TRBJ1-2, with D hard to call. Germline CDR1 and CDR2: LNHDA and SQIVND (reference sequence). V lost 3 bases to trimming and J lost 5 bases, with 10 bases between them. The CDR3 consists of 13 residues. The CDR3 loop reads CASSIPERYGYTF. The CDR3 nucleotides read TGTGCCAGTAGTATCCCCGAGAGGTATGGCTACACCTTC.

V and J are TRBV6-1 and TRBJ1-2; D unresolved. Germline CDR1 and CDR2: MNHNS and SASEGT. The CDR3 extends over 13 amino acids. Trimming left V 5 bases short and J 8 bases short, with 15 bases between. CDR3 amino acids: CASSRADREGYTF. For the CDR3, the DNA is TGTGCCAGCAGTCGGGCAGACCGGGAGGGCTACACCTTC.

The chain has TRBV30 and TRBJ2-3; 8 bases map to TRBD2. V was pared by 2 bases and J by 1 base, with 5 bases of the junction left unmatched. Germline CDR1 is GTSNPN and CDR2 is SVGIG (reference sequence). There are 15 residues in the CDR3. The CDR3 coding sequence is TGTGCCTGGAGTAAACGGGGGGGCGGCACAGATACGCAGTATTTT. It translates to CAWSKRGGGTDTQYF.

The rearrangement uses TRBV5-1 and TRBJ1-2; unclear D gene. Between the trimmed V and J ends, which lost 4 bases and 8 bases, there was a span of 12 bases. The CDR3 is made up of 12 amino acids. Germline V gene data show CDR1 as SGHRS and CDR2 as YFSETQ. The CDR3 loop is CASSRKDEGYTF. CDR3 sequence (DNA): TGCGCCAGCAGCCGAAAAGATGAGGGCTACACCTTC.

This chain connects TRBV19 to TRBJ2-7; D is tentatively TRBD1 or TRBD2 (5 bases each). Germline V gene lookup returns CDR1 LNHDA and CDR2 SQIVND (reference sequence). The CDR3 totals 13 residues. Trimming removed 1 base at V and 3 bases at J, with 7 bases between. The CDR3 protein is CASSIGGNYEQYF. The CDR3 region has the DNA TGTGCCAGTAGTATAGGGGGGAACTACGAGCAGTACTTC.

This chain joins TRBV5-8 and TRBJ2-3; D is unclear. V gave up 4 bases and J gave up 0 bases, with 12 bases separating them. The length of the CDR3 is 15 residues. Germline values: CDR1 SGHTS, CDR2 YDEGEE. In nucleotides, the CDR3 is TGTGCCAGCAGCCCACATCTGACTAGCACAGATACGCAGTATTTT. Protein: CASSPHLTSTDTQYF. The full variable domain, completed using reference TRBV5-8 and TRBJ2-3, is EAGVTQSPTHLIKTRGQQATLRCSPISGHTSVYWYQQALGLGLQFLLWYDEGEERNRGNFPPRFSGRQFPNYSSELNVNALELEDSALYLCASSPHLTSTDTQYFGPGTRLTVL.

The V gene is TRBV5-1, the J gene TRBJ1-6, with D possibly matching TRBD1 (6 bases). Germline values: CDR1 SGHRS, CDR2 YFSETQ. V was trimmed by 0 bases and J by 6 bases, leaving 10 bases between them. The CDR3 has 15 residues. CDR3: CASSLEDSRNSPLHF. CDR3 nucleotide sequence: TGCGCCAGCAGCTTGGAGGACAGCCGTAATTCACCCCTCCACTTT. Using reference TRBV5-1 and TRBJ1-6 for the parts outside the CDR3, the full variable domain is KAGVTQTPRYLIKTRGQQVTLSCSPISGHRSVSWYQQTPGQGLQFLFEYFSETQRNKGNFPGRFSGRQFSNSRSEMNVSTLELGDSALYLCASSLEDSRNSPLHFGNGTRLTVT.

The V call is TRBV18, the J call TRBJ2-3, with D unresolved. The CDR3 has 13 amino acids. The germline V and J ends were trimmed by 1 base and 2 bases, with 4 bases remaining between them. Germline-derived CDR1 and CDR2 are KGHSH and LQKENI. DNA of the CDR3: TGTGCCAGCTCACCACGTGACACAGATACGCAGTATTTT. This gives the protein CASSPRDTDTQYF.

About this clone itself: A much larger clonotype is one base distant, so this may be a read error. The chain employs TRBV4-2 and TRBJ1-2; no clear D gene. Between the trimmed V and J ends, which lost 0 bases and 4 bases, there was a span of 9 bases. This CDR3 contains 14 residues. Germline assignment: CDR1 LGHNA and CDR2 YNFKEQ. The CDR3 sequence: CASSQDNEGYGYTF. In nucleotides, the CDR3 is TGTGCCAGCAGCCAAGATAATGAAGGCTATGGCTACACCTTC.

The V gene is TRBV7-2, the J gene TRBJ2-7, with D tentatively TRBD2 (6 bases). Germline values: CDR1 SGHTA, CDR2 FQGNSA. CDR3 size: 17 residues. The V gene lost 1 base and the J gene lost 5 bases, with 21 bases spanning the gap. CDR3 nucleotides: TGTGCCAGCAGCTTAGAGTCGAGTGGCGGGGTCTGGAACGAGCAGTACTTC. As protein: CASSLESSGGVWNEQYF.

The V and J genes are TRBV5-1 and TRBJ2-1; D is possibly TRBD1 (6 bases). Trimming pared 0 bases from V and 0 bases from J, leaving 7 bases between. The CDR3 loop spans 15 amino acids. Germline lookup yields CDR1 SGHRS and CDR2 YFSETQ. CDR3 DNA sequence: TGCGCCAGCAGCTTGGGAGGGGGCTCCTACAATGAGCAGTTCTTC. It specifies CASSLGGGSYNEQFF.

The CDR3 sequence is CASSYRTSGGEASDGELFF. Here the CDR3 DNA reads TGTGCCAGCAGCTATCGGACTAGCGGGGGCGAAGCGAGTGACGGGGAGCTGTTTTTT. This rearrangement joins TRBV9 to TRBJ2-2; 13 nucleotides agree with TRBD2. Trimming cost V 4 bases and J 7 bases; bases outside gene matches: 16. The CDR3 loop spans 19 amino acids. Germline CDR1 and CDR2: SGDLS and YYNGEE.

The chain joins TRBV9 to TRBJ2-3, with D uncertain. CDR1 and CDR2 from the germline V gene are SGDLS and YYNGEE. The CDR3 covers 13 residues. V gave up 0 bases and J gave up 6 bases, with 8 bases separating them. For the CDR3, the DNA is TGTGCCAGCAGCGTAGGGTGGAGCGATACGCAGTATTTT. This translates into CASSVGWSDTQYF.